This entry lists 32 T cell receptor beta chains sequenced from one sample in a study of T cell changes during pregnancy in multiple sclerosis. Assay: immunoSEQ multiplex PCR; the TCRdb copy retains only in-frame clones and omits some. This table has about 54,000 clones, approximately 92% appearing once. Sequencing used peripheral blood, obtained after pregnancy. These receptors originate from a female donor in good health, enrolled as a control in a pregnancy study.

The chain couples TRBV15 to TRBJ2-7; 9 bases line up with TRBD1. Germline loops: CDR1 LNHNV, CDR2 YYDKDF (reference sequence). This CDR3 is built from 15 residues. The J segment lost 4 bases and the V segment lost 1 base, leaving 5 bases of the junction unmatched. CDR3: CATSRGGQGMYEQYF. CDR3 in DNA: TGTGCCACCAGCAGAGGTGGACAGGGGATGTACGAGCAGTACTTC.

This chain links TRBV13 with TRBJ1-2; perhaps TRBD1 as D (5 bases). The V gene's germline CDR1 is PRHDT and CDR2 FYEKMQ (reference sequence). Trimming cost V 5 bases and J 5 bases, with 18 bases left between them. The CDR3 has 15 residues. CDR3 sequence: CASSLQRAGRYGYTF. The CDR3 region has the DNA TGTGCCAGCAGCCTTCAAAGAGCAGGGCGGTATGGCTACACCTTC.

This clone was detected only once. The genes are TRBV29-1 and TRBJ2-3; TRBD2 agrees at 9 bases. Germline CDR1 SQVTM, CDR2 ANQGSEA. The CDR3 has 13 amino acids. V was pared by 7 bases and J by 2 bases, with 4 bases of the junction left unmatched. CDR3 amino acids: CSALAGPTDTQYF. The CDR3, as DNA: TGCAGCGCCCTAGCGGGGCCCACAGATACGCAGTATTTT.

The V call is TRBV28, the J call TRBJ2-5, with 7 bases matching TRBD1. CDR1 and CDR2 (germline): MDHEN, SYDVKM. V was clipped by 2 bases and J by 5 bases; unmatched bases: 5. The CDR3 is 14 amino acids. Here the CDR3 DNA reads TGTGCCAGCAGTTTACAGGGGGTTACGGAGACCCAGTACTTC. Translated, it gives CASSLQGVTETQYF.

The V gene is TRBV7-2, the J gene TRBJ2-7, with 12 bases aligning to TRBD2. V shed 1 base, J shed 7 bases, and the junction held 5 bases outside the gene matches. Germline CDR1 reads SGHTA; CDR2 reads FQGNSA. The CDR3 runs 15 residues. Written as DNA, the CDR3 is TGTGCCAGCAGCTTAGTGCTAGCGGGAGGGAGGGAGCAGTACTTC. This encodes CASSLVLAGGREQYF.

The rearrangement links TRBV11-2 to TRBJ2-7, with 7 bases identical to TRBD2. J was trimmed by 2 bases and V by 0 bases; bases with no gene match: 4. CDR3 length: 15 amino acids. Germline-derived CDR1 and CDR2 are SGHAT and FQNNGV. CDR3: CASSLEAGRTYEQYF. CDR3 DNA sequence: TGTGCCAGCAGCTTAGAAGCGGGGAGAACCTACGAGCAGTACTTC.

This chain joins TRBV11-3 and TRBJ2-3; TRBD2 agrees at 14 bases. V shed 4 bases and J 2 bases; nucleotides not matched to a gene: 5. The CDR3 contains 17 residues. Germline V gene data show CDR1 as SGHNT and CDR2 as YENEEA. CDR3 sequence: CASSSRLAGGVTDTQYF. In DNA form, the CDR3 reads TGTGCCAGCAGCTCGAGACTAGCGGGGGGGGTCACAGATACGCAGTATTTT.

CDR3 region: CASSLDELGPQNYGYTF. CDR3 DNA sequence: TGTGCCAGCAGCTTAGATGAGTTGGGGCCCCAGAACTATGGCTACACCTTC. This chain connects TRBV7-8 to TRBJ1-2; D is perhaps TRBD1 (5 bases). CDR3 size: 17 residues. V gave up 1 base and J gave up 2 bases, with 17 bases separating them. Germline CDR1 reads SGHVS; CDR2 reads FQNEAQ.

Comments on this clone: Germline is not matched at one junction end, which may reflect a read error. The chain employs TRBV12-5 and TRBJ2-7, with TRBD1 matching over 9 bases. The CDR3 length is 14 residues. CDR1 and CDR2 from the germline V gene are LGHNT and FRNRAP. CDR3 DNA sequence: TGTGCTAGTGGTTTGGTACGAGAGGGGGGACAGGGAGCTTTC. Its protein product is CASGLVREGGQGAF.

The chain has TRBV6-1 and TRBJ2-5; D is perhaps TRBD2 (6 bases). This CDR3 region has 15 residues. Trimming took off 8 bases at V and 5 bases at J, with 21 bases between the two ends. CDR1 is MNHNS and CDR2 is SASEGT in the germline V gene. The CDR3 DNA reads as TGTGCCAGCTCCCCCTTGGGGGTCGCGGGGGAGACCCAGTACTTC. Translated: CASSPLGVAGETQYF.

The chain links TRBV5-8 to TRBJ2-1; 7 bases match TRBD1. V trimming: 3 bases; J trimming: 0 bases; junction bases outside the gene matches: 3. The CDR3 consists of 15 residues. Germline V gene sequence: CDR1 SGHTS, CDR2 YDEGEE. The CDR3 DNA sequence: TGTGCCAGCAGCTGGGACAGTTCCTCCTACAATGAGCAGTTCTTC. Encoded protein: CASSWDSSSYNEQFF.

The V call is TRBV5-4, the J call TRBJ2-7, with D perhaps TRBD2 (5 bases). The V gene lost 4 bases and the J gene lost 2 bases, with 16 bases spanning the gap. Per germline, CDR1 SGHNT and CDR2 YYREEE (reference sequence). The CDR3 has 15 residues. DNA of the CDR3: TGTGCCAGCAGCGCCGAACCGCGGGCTACCTACGAGCAGTACTTC. This sequence encodes CASSAEPRATYEQYF.

This chain connects TRBV6-5 to TRBJ1-1, with 7 positions matching TRBD1. The germline V gene encodes CDR1 MNHEY and CDR2 SVGAGI. The trim removed 9 bases at V and 1 base at J, leaving 8 bases unmatched. The CDR3 loop spans 14 amino acids. The CDR3 DNA reads TGTGCCAGTTGGACAGGCTATTGGAACACTGAAGCTTTCTTT. Amino acids: CASWTGYWNTEAFF.

The rearrangement links TRBV5-6 to TRBJ1-6, with TRBD1 as a possible D gene (5 bases). Germline assignment: CDR1 SGHDT and CDR2 YYEEEE. V lost 3 bases and J 9 bases, leaving 19 bases between the germline ends. This CDR3 comprises 16 residues. The CDR3 DNA follows: TGTGCCAGCAGCTCCGGCACCGGGACTGGAGGTTCACCCCTCCACTTT. This codes for CASSSGTGTGGSPLHF.

The V call is TRBV5-1, the J call TRBJ2-3, with 10 bases identical to TRBD2. V gave up 4 bases and J gave up 2 bases; unmatched junction bases: 13. The CDR3 totals 18 residues. Germline CDR1 SGHRS, CDR2 YFSETQ. The DNA of the CDR3 is TGCGCCAGCAGCCTCGGGAGCGGGGGGGCCATATACACAGATACGCAGTATTTT. Protein: CASSLGSGGAIYTDTQYF. Looking up the rest from reference TRBV5-1 and TRBJ2-3 gives the full variable domain: KAGVTQTPRYLIKTRGQQVTLSCSPISGHRSVSWYQQTPGQGLQFLFEYFSETQRNKGNFPGRFSGRQFSNSRSEMNVSTLELGDSALYLCASSLGSGGAIYTDTQYFGPGTRLTVL.

The gene calls are TRBV2 and TRBJ1-2; tentatively, D is TRBD1 (5 bases). V was clipped by 3 bases and J by 1 base, with 6 bases between them. CDR1 and CDR2 (germline): SNHLY, FYNNEI. The CDR3 sequence is 13 residues long. CDR3 region: CASSDQGNYGYTF. The CDR3 DNA reads as TGTGCCAGCAGTGATCAGGGTAACTATGGCTACACCTTC.

The V and J genes are TRBV6-5 and TRBJ1-1, with 9 positions matching TRBD1. CDR3 size: 14 residues. Germline V gives CDR1 MNHEY, CDR2 SVGAGI. The J segment lost 3 bases and the V segment lost 4 bases, leaving 3 bases of the junction unmatched. The CDR3 DNA sequence: TGTGCCAGCAGTTGGACAGGGGTAGACACTGAAGCTTTCTTT. Protein: CASSWTGVDTEAFF.

J is TRBJ1-2 and V is TRBV27; no clear D gene. The CDR3 spans 12 residues. Germline V gene lookup returns CDR1 MNHEY and CDR2 SMNVEV (reference sequence). V lost 6 bases and J lost 8, with 13 bases in between. CDR3 bases: TGTGCCAGCAGCCCAATAGCGGGGGGCTACACCTTC. This codes for CASSPIAGGYTF.

The chain is built from TRBV6-1 and TRBJ1-2, with D possibly being TRBD1 (5 bases). Germline V gene sequence: CDR1 MNHNS, CDR2 SASEGT. The CDR3 sequence is 15 residues long. V lost 1 base and J lost 5, with 14 bases in between. CDR3 amino acids: CASSEGRGPTYGYTF. CDR3 nucleotides: TGTGCCAGCAGTGAAGGGCGGGGACCAACTTATGGCTACACCTTC.

This chain uses TRBV7-2 with TRBJ1-6; 12 bases align to TRBD1. The germline V gene encodes CDR1 SGHTA and CDR2 FQGNSA. The CDR3 has 16 residues. J lost 6 bases, V lost 3 bases, and 3 bases had no gene match. Written as DNA, the CDR3 is TGTGCCAGCAGCTTCCGGGACAGGGGGCCTAATTCACCCCTCCACTTT. This sequence encodes CASSFRDRGPNSPLHF.

The chain recombines TRBV7-6 with TRBJ1-1; D is perhaps TRBD1 (5 bases). Germline-derived CDR1 and CDR2 are SGHVS and FNYEAQ. Trimming removed 5 bases at V and 0 bases at J, with 13 bases between. This CDR3 spans 15 amino acids. The CDR3 DNA sequence: TGTGCCAGCAGCCCCCATTTAGGGGTGAACACTGAAGCTTTCTTT. Translated, it gives CASSPHLGVNTEAFF.

Written as DNA, the CDR3 is TGCGCCAGCAGCCAACTAGCTGCGGGATTGGATGGCTACACCTTC. Residues: CASSQLAAGLDGYTF. The chain uses TRBV4-1 and TRBJ1-2, with no clear D. Germline V lookup: CDR1 MGHRA, CDR2 YSYEKL. CDR3 length: 15 amino acids. Trimming took 2 bases from V and 6 from J, leaving 16 bases between them.

J is TRBJ2-7 and V is TRBV19; perhaps TRBD2 as D (5 bases). Germline-derived CDR1 and CDR2 are LNHDA and SQIVND (reference sequence). Deletions cut 4 bases from V and 5 bases from J, with 9 bases between. The CDR3 runs to 12 residues. The CDR3 protein is CASSTGWDEQYF. The CDR3 region has the DNA TGTGCCAGTAGTACGGGGTGGGACGAGCAGTACTTC.

The chain joins TRBV7-2 to TRBJ1-2, with D perhaps matching TRBD1 (5 bases). Germline-derived CDR1 and CDR2 are SGHTA and FQGNSA. The germline V and J ends were trimmed by 5 bases and 4 bases, with 20 bases remaining between them. The CDR3 consists of 16 residues. The CDR3 spells CASSNPGGARSYGYTF. The CDR3 DNA reads as TGTGCCAGCAGCAACCCTGGAGGGGCGAGGAGCTATGGCTACACCTTC.

This clone appeared a single time. The CDR3 bases are TGTGCCAGCAGCTTAGCCCAATCTAACTACGAGCAGTACTTC. It yields the protein CASSLAQSNYEQYF. V is TRBV7-8 and J is TRBJ2-7; D unresolved. CDR3 length equals 14 residues. Germline V lookup: CDR1 SGHVS, CDR2 FQNEAQ. Trimming left V 0 bases short and J 3 bases short, with 9 bases between.

This chain uses TRBV6-5 with TRBJ1-2; D might be TRBD1 (5 bases). Germline assignment: CDR1 MNHEY and CDR2 SVGAGI. With 3 bases removed from V and 2 bases from J, the gap between germline ends came to 10 bases. This CDR3 is 14 amino acids long. CDR3 sequence: CASSYGGGNYGYTF. The CDR3 nucleotides read TGTGCCAGCAGTTATGGGGGGGGAAACTATGGCTACACCTTC.

The rearrangement joins TRBV6-5 to TRBJ2-3, with 11 bases that match TRBD1. In germline, CDR1 is MNHEY, CDR2 SVGAGI. V was pared by 6 bases and J by 8 bases, with 7 bases of the junction left unmatched. The CDR3 runs 14 residues. The CDR3 bases are TGTGCCAGCAGCCTGGACAGGGGGCGTCGTACGCAGTATTTT. Its protein is CASSLDRGRRTQYF.

This chain links TRBV4-3 with TRBJ1-2; 8 positions match TRBD1. Germline CDR1 LGHNA, CDR2 YSLEER. This CDR3 is built from 14 residues. The V gene end was trimmed by 5 bases and the J gene end by 3 bases; junction bases not matched to a gene: 5. CDR3 DNA sequence: TGCGCCAGCAGCGTACAGGGGGGGGACTATGGCTACACCTTC. Translating gives CASSVQGGDYGYTF.

The rearrangement joins TRBV7-9 to TRBJ2-5, with D possibly matching TRBD2 (6 bases). The V end was cut by 3 bases, the J end by 4 bases, with 12 bases between. There are 14 residues in the CDR3. Germline values: CDR1 SEHNR, CDR2 FQNEAQ (reference sequence). The CDR3 nucleotides read TGTGCCAGCAGCTTTACTAGCACCCGAGAGACCCAGTACTTC. Its protein is CASSFTSTRETQYF.

The V gene is TRBV11-2, the J gene TRBJ2-3, with 7 bases aligning to TRBD2. V lost 4 bases and J lost 4; bases outside the gene matches: 8. Germline V gives CDR1 SGHAT, CDR2 FQNNGV. This CDR3 region has 15 residues. CDR3 residues: CASSWGGDPADTQYF. The CDR3 nucleotides read TGTGCCAGCAGCTGGGGGGGGGATCCGGCAGATACGCAGTATTTT.

The chain has TRBV7-2 and TRBJ1-1, with 8 bases that match TRBD1. Per germline, CDR1 SGHTA and CDR2 FQGNSA. The CDR3 totals 15 residues. V was pared by 1 base and J by 3 bases, with 4 bases of the junction left unmatched. As DNA, the CDR3 is TGTGCCAGCAGCTTAGAGAGACAGGGGCACACTGAAGCTTTCTTT. Its translation is CASSLERQGHTEAFF.

This clone was found a few times. The rearrangement links TRBV18 to TRBJ1-6; 8 bases match TRBD1. The CDR3 covers 16 residues. V lost 5 bases and J lost 8; bases outside the gene matches: 11. CDR1 and CDR2 from the germline V gene are KGHSH and LQKENI. CDR3 in amino acids: CASSTSQGASYSPLHF. In nucleotides, the CDR3 is TGTGCCAGCTCAACAAGTCAGGGGGCCTCGTATTCACCCCTCCACTTT.